The TCR beta chain under discussion was sequenced for a study of T cell responses to AZD1222 COVID-19 vaccine. Study-level findings and limits: Just a handful of AZD1222 recipients tested seropositive at baseline. The breadth and depth of Spike-specific TCRs increased once two AZD1222 doses had been given. CD4 TCRs associated with vaccination spanned spike, dominating at 160-218 and 743-854. The sample set comprised mostly white British donors with more females, and clonal diversity was possibly underestimated.

V lost 2 bases to trimming and J lost 6 bases, with 13 bases between them. Germline CDR1 and CDR2: LNHNV and YYDKDF (reference sequence). This CDR3 region has 15 residues. Regarding this clone: Its target is not known.

The repertoire was sequenced with immunoSEQ multiplex PCR; TCRdb's copy has only in-frame clones and lacks some. The sample records 100,000 to 150,000 clones, around 91% being singletons. V gene TRBV15 combines with J gene TRBJ2-2; TRBD1 or TRBD2 may be the D gene (5 bases each). This receptor was identified in an adult in good health. The sample here was peripheral blood, taken on day 0 of MenACWY control vaccination. The CDR3 loop reads CATSRSGASAGELFF. The CDR3 DNA reads TGTGCCACCAGCAGATCCGGGGCGAGTGCCGGGGAGCTGTTTTTT.